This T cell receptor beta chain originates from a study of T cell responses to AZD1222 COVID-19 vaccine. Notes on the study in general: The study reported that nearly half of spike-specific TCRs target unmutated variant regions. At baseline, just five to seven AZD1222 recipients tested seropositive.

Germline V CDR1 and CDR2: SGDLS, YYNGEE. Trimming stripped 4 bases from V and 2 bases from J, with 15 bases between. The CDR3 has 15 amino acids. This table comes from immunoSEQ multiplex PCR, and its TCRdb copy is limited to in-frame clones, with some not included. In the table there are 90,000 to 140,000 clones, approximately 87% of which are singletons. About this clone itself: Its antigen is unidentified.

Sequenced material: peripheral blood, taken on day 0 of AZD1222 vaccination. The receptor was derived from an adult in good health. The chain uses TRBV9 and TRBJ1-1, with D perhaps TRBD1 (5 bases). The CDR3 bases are TGTGCCAGCAGCACGCACCCCGGGACCAACACTGAAGCTTTCTTT. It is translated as CASSTHPGTNTEAFF. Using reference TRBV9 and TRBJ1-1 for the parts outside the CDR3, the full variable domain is DSGVTQTPKHLITATGQRVTLRCSPRSGDLSVYWYQQSLDQGLQFLIQYYNGEERAKGNILERFSAQQFPDLHSELNLSSLELGDSALYFCASSTHPGTNTEAFFGQGTRLTVV.